This is a list of T cell receptor beta chains from one sample in a study of monozygotic twins with inflammatory bowel disease. No DNA is given; TCRdb re-called the 5' RACE reads and lists each CDR3 protein once. Its table records about 380,000 distinct CDR3 sequences. Sequencing used blood. The receptors shown here come from a human donor with ulcerative colitis or Crohn's disease, or a healthy co-twin of an affected twin (not recorded which). The CDR3 runs from the conserved cysteine through the conserved F or W. Each record gives: V gene, J gene, CDR3 protein.

V: TRBV6-6
J: TRBJ2-5
CDR3: CASKDQFDSETQYF

V: TRBV7-2
J: TRBJ2-5
CDR3: CASSSGTSGYQETQYF

V: TRBV2
J: TRBJ2-3
CDR3: CASSEALSGTDTQYF

V: TRBV7-2
J: TRBJ2-1
CDR3: CASSLVGDRVNEQFF

V: TRBV5-1
J: TRBJ2-3
CDR3: CASSPGQGSADTQYF

V: TRBV7-3
J: TRBJ2-7
CDR3: CASSLTGQGAYEQYF

V: TRBV20-1
J: TRBJ1-1
CDR3: CSAYRPPWRKNTEAFF

V: TRBV7-2
J: TRBJ1-1
CDR3: CASSLWGLRTEAFF

V: TRBV20-1
J: TRBJ2-2
CDR3: CSARDWRTGSNTGELFF

V: TRBV20-1
J: TRBJ1-3
CDR3: CSATRSRQMSSGNTIYF

V: TRBV5-6
J: TRBJ1-5
CDR3: CASSLEGRGNQPQHF

V: TRBV4-1
J: TRBJ2-1
CDR3: CASSYPGGSLRYNEQFF

V: TRBV10-3
J: TRBJ1-5
CDR3: CAISEGDGNQPQHF

V: TRBV6-1
J: TRBJ2-1
CDR3: CASSIRGSSYNEQFF

V: TRBV7-2
J: TRBJ1-1
CDR3: CASSLDPREAFEAFF

V: TRBV20-1
J: TRBJ1-4
CDR3: CSASDRNTEKLFF

V: TRBV4-3
J: TRBJ2-5
CDR3: CASSQEYNELTRRYF

V: TRBV5-1
J: TRBJ2-1
CDR3: CASSQRLEEDEQFF

V: TRBV5-4
J: TRBJ2-3
CDR3: CASSLANSHSTDTQYF

V: TRBV4-2
J: TRBJ1-4
CDR3: CASSPDLGGSNEKLFF

V: TRBV7-2
J: TRBJ1-4
CDR3: CASSLTGPITNEKLFF

V: TRBV18
J: TRBJ2-3
CDR3: CASSPNLAATDTQYF

V: TRBV3-1
J: TRBJ1-4
CDR3: CASSQDMVWGEKLFF

V: TRBV7-2
J: TRBJ2-2
CDR3: CASSSLVGELFF